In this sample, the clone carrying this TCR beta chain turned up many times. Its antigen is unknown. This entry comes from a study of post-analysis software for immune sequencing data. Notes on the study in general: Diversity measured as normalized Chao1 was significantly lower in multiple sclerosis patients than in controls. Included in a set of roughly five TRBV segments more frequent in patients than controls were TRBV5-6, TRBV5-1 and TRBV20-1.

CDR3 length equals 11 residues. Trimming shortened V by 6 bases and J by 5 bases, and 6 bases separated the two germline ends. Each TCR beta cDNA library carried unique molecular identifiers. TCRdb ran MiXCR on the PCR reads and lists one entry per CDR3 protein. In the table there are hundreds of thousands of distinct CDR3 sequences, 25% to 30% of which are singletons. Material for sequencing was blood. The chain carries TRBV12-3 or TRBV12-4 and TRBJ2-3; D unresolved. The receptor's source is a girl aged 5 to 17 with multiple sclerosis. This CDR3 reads CASRELDTQYF. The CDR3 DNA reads TGTGCCAGCAGGGAACTAGATACGCAGTATTTT.